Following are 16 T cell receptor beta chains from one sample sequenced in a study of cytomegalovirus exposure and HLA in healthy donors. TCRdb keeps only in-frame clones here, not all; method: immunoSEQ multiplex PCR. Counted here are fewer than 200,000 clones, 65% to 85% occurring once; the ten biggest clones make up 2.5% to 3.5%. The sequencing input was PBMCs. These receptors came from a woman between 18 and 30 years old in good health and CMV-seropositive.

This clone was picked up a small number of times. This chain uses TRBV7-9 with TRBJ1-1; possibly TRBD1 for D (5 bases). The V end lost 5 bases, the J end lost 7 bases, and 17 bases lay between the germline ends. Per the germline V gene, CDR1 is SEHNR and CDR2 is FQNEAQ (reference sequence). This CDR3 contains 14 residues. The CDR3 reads CASSPILWRGEAFF. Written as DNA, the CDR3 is TGTGCCAGCAGCCCTATACTCTGGAGGGGTGAAGCTTTCTTT.

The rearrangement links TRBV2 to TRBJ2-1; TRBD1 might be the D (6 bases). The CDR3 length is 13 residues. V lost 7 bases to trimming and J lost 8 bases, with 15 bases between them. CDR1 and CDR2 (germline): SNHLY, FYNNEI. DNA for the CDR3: TGTGCCAGCAATGGTCAGGGGTCGGATGAGCAGTTCTTC. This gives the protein CASNGQGSDEQFF.

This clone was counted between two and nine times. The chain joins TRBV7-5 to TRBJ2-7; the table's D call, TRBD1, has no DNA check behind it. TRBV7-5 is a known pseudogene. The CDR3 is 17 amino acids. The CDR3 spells CARSFRPKGQSSYEQYF. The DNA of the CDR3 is TGTGCCAGAAGCTTCAGGCCGAAAGGCCAAAGCTCCTACGAGCAGTACTTC.

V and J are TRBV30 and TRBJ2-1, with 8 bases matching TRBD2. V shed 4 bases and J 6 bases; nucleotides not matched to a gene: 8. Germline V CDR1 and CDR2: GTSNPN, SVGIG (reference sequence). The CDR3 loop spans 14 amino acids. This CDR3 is CAWTVSGECNEQFF. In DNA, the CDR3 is TGTGCCTGGACCGTTAGCGGGGAGTGCAATGAGCAGTTCTTC.

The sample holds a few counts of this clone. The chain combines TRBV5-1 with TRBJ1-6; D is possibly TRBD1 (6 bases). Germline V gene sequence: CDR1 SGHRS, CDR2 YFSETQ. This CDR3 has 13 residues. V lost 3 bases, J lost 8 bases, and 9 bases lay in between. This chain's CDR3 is CASSSSGDSPLHF. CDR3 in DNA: TGCGCCAGCAGCTCATCAGGGGATTCACCCCTCCACTTT.

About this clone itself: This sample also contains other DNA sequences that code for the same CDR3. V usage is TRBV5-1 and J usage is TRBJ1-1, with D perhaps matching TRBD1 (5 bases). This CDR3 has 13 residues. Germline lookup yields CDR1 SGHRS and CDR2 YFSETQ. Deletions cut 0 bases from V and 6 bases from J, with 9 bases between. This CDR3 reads CASSLGQGSEAFF. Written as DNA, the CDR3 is TGCGCCAGCAGCTTGGGTCAGGGCTCTGAAGCTTTCTTT.

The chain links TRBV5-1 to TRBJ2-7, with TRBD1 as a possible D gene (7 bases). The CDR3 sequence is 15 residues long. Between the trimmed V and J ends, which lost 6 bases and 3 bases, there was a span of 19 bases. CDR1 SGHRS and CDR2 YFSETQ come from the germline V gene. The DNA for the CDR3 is TGCGCCAGCAACGGAGGGGGCGCAGCCCTCTACGAGCAGTACTTC. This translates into CASNGGGAALYEQYF.

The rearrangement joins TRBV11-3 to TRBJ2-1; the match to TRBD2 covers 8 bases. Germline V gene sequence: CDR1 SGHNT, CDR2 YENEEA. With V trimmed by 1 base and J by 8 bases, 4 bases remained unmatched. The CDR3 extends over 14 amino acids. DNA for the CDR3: TGTGCCAGCAGCTTAGGAGCGGGGGTGTATGAGCAGTTCTTC. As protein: CASSLGAGVYEQFF.

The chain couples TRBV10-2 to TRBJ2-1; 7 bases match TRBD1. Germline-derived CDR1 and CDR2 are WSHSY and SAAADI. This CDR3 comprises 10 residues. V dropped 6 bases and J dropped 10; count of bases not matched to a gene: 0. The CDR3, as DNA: TGCGCCAGCAGGGACAGGGAGCAGTTCTTC. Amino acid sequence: CASRDREQFF.

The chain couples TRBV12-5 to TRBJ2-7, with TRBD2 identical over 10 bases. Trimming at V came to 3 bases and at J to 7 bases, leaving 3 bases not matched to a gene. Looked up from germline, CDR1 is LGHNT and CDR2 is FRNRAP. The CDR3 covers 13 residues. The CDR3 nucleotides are TGTGCTAGTGGTTTAGCGGGGGGGCTTGAGCAGTACTTC. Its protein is CASGLAGGLEQYF.

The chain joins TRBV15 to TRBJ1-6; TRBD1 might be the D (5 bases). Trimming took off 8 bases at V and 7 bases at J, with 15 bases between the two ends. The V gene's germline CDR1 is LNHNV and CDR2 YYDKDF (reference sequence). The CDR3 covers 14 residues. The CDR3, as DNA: TGTGCCACCGAGGCAGGGTGGGTAAATTCACCCCTCCACTTT. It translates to CATEAGWVNSPLHF.

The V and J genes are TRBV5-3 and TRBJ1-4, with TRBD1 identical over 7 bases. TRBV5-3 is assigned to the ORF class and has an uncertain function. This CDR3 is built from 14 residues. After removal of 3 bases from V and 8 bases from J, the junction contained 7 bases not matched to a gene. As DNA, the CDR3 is TGTGCCAGAAGCTATACAGGGGCTTTAGAAAAACTGTTTTTT. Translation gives CARSYTGALEKLFF.

Here the CDR3 reads CASSLEGGTEAFF. The CDR3, as DNA: TGCGCCAGCAGCTTGGAAGGGGGAACTGAAGCTTTCTTT. V is TRBV5-1 and J is TRBJ1-1; D perhaps matches TRBD1 (6 bases). Trimming cost V 0 bases and J 5 bases, with 8 bases left between them. CDR3 length: 13 amino acids. The germline CDR1 and CDR2 sequences are SGHRS and YFSETQ.

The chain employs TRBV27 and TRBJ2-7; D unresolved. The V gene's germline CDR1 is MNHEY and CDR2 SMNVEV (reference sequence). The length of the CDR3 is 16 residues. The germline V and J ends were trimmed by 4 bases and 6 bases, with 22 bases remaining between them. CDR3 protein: CASSSSRRGYPTEQYF. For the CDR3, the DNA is TGTGCCAGCAGTTCCTCTCGGAGAGGATACCCTACCGAGCAGTACTTC.

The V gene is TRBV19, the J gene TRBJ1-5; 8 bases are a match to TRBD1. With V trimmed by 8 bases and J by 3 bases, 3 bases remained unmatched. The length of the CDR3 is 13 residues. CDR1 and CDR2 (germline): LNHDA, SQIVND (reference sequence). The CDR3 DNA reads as TGTGCCAGTGGACAGGGTGTCAATCAGCCCCAGCATTTT. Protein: CASGQGVNQPQHF. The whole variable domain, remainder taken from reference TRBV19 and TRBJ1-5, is DGGITQSPKYLFRKEGQNVTLSCEQNLNHDAMYWYRQDPGQGLRLIYYSQIVNDFQKGDIAEGYSVSREKKESFPLTVTSAQKNPTAFYLCASGQGVNQPQHFGDGTRLSIL.

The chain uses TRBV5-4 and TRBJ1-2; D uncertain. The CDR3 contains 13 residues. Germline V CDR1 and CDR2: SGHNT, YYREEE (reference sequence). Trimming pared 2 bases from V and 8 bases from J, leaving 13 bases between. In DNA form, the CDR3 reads TGTGCCAGCAGCTTCTTTAACGGGTGGGGCTACACCTTC. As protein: CASSFFNGWGYTF.